This T cell receptor (beta chain) appears in the sequencing data of a study of T cell responses to AZD1222 COVID-19 vaccine. Germline V lookup: CDR1 MDHEN, CDR2 SYDVKM. V was pared by 2 bases and J by 7 bases, with 5 bases of the junction left unmatched. This CDR3 has 16 residues. Profiling relied on immunoSEQ multiplex PCR, and the TCRdb table lists in-frame clones only, not all of them. This table has fewer than 140,000 clones, approximately 87% appearing once. The sequencing used peripheral blood, collected on day 0 of AZD1222 vaccination. The V gene is TRBV28, the J gene TRBJ2-1, with 13 bases identical to TRBD2. This clonotype was obtained from an adult in good health. CDR3 sequence: CASSLLGLAGTNEQFF. The CDR3 nucleotides read TGTGCCAGCAGTTTACTGGGACTAGCGGGAACAAATGAGCAGTTCTTC. Full variable domain (missing parts from reference TRBV28 and TRBJ2-1): DVKVTQSSRYLVKRTGEKVFLECVQDMDHENMFWYRQDPGLGLRLIYFSYDVKMKEKGDIPEGYSVSREKKERFSLILESASTNQTSMYLCASSLLGLAGTNEQFFGPGTRLTVL.